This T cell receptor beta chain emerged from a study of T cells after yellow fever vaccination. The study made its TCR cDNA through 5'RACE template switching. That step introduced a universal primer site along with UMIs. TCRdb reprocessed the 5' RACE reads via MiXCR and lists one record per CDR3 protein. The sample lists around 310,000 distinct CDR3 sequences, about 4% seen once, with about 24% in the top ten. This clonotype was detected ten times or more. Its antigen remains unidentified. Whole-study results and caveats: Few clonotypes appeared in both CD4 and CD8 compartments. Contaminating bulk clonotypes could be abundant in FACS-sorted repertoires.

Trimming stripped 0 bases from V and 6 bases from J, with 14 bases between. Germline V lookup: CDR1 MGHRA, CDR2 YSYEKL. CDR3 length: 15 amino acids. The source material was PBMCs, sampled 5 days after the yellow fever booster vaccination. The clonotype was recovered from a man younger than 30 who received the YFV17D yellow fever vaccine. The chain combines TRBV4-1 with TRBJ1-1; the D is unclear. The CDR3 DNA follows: TGCGCCAGCAGCCAAGAAGCCGGCATATCCTCTGAAGCTTTCTTT. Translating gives CASSQEAGISSEAFF.